These T cell receptor beta chains were read from a single sample in a study of beta chain features in type 1 diabetes. Sequencing used immunoSEQ multiplex PCR; TCRdb keeps in-frame clones, though not all of them. The sample includes over 700,000 clones, under 20% of them seen just once. Input material: naive CD4+ T cells from blood. The receptors shown here come from a woman aged 18-35 years in good health. CDR3s include the opening cysteine and the closing phenylalanine or tryptophan. The order of the fields is clone size, V gene, J gene, D gene, CDR3 DNA, CDR3 protein. A D gene is named only where the DNA matches it firmly. Where a row states a size, it is once, few, many or the class of an expanded clone; other rows omit it.

few	TRBV6-1	TRBJ2-5	.	TGTGCCAGCAGTGAACTAGCCGCCGGACAAGAGACCCAGTACTTC	CASSELAAGQETQYF
.	TRBV7-2	TRBJ2-1	.	TGTGCCAGCAGCGTTTTCTCGTCACCGGGAAGGTACAATGAGCAGTTCTTC	CASSVFSSPGRYNEQFF
.	TRBV7-9	TRBJ2-3	.	TGTGCCCACAGGGGCGGGAAAAGCACAGATACGCAGTATTTT	CAHRGGKSTDTQYF
few	TRBV4-2	TRBJ2-5	.	TGTGCCAGCAGCCAAGATCCCGGACGCGGGGAGACCCAGTACTTC	CASSQDPGRGETQYF
.	TRBV29-1	TRBJ1-2	.	TGCAGCGTTGAAGGCACAAACTATGGCTACACCTTC	CSVEGTNYGYTF
once	TRBV27	TRBJ1-1	.	TGTGCCAGCAGTTTATCGAGGGACGTCCCTGAAGCTTTCTTT	CASSLSRDVPEAFF
few	TRBV10-2	TRBJ2-2	TRBD2	TGCGCCAGCAGAAAAACTAGCGGGAGGAACACCGGGGAGCTGTTTTTT	CASRKTSGRNTGELFF
few	TRBV9	TRBJ2-3	TRBD2	TGTGCCAGCAGCGTAGGCGTTAGCGGGCTCGGGGATACGCAGTATTTT	CASSVGVSGLGDTQYF
few	TRBV10-3	TRBJ2-3	.	TGTGCCATCAGCGGGGAATCGGTTACAGATACGCAGTATTTT	CAISGESVTDTQYF
.	TRBV29-1	TRBJ1-3	.	TGCAGCGTTGAATTGGGTGGTTCTGGAAACACCATATATTTT	CSVELGGSGNTIYF